This T cell receptor beta chain was sequenced during a study of T cell responses to AZD1222 COVID-19 vaccine. Study background: Both about-4-week and about-12-week second-dose recipients were combined.

The CDR3 is 15 amino acids. V shed 3 bases and J shed 3 bases, with 12 bases lying between them. The germline gives CDR1 MNHEY, CDR2 SMNVEV (reference sequence). The method was immunoSEQ multiplex PCR; TCRdb's version includes in-frame clones alone and lacks a portion of them. The data contain about 130,000 clones, around 90% of them singletons. As to this clone: What it binds is unknown.

The study's findings and limits: Samples come after the peak T cell response, not at day 14. Spike-wide coverage was observed for vaccine-associated CD4 TCRs, with dominant responses at 160-218 and 743-854.

V is TRBV27 and J is TRBJ2-1; perhaps TRBD2 as D (5 bases). The sample in question was peripheral blood, obtained on day 0 of AZD1222 vaccination. This sequence originates from an adult in good health. CDR3 sequence: CASSFTERVYNEQFF. CDR3 DNA sequence: TGTGCCAGCAGTTTCACGGAGAGGGTCTACAATGAGCAGTTCTTC.